This T cell receptor beta chain stems from a study of regulatory T cells in long-lasting Graves disease (dated by TCRdb to about 2021). With regard to the full study: Patients with newly diagnosed Graves' disease had been on antithyroid drugs for under 3 months. The study was conducted in China and was registered as a clinical trial. Peripheral blood TCR sequencing and RNA sequencing compared persistent Graves' disease patients with newly diagnosed Graves' disease patients. A total of around 33 samples were covered by TCR sequencing, comprising roughly 13 persistent and roughly 20 newly diagnosed Graves' disease patients.

Receptor libraries were prepared by multiplex PCR. Sequencing was carried out with an Illumina HiSeq 4000. To build TCR beta libraries, CDR3 regions were amplified by Arm-PCR using iRepertoire HTBI primers. PCR products were gel purified before sequencing. As for the original processing: A total of fewer than 65 TRBV and under 15 TRBJ segments were identified across samples and were used for gene usage analysis of CDR3 amino acid clonotypes. COPE and FqMerger were used to merge the filtered high-quality paired reads into contigs. BLAST was used to align contigs to IMGT TRBV, TRBD and TRBJ reference genes, with CDR3 defined following IMGT. Highly expanded clones were defined as clonotypes with a frequency above 0.1%. Shannon entropy served as the measure of repertoire diversity, while the Gini coefficient captured V-J evenness. Clonotypes shared by more than one individual were considered public. TCRdb handled the public reads itself, with Q25 trimming in fastp and clone calling in MiXCR, and kept productive beta chains. Each CDR3 protein gets just one entry, which takes the most common genes and DNA from the rows behind it. The V and J calls, along with clone size, are taken from TCRdb and not from the paper's own processing. This sample has 440,000 or so distinct CDR3 sequences in its table, and 14% to 15% of those were observed once. The ten largest clones take up over 15% of the sample.

As regards this clonotype: Its target antigen remains unknown. Nothing much larger sits one base from this clone, and base qualities are not available.

In the paper's terms, the time point label means: newly diagnosed GD, antithyroid drugs for less than 3 months. For both TCR sequencing and RNA sequencing, RNA was extracted from PBMCs using TRIzol. The diagnosis of Graves' disease was made according to American Thyroid Association guidelines. The patients came from an endocrinology department in Xi'an, China. Each patient gave 7 to 9.5 milliliters of peripheral blood, collected in an EDTA anticoagulant tube. Ficoll Paque Plus density gradient separation was used to isolate PBMCs, and no additional T cell sorting was done. An Agilent 2100 Bioanalyzer and agarose gel were used to check RNA quality, while a NanoDrop 2000 measured RNA concentration. The germline V gene gives CDR1 as SGDLS and CDR2 as YYNGEE. The CDR3 measures 18 amino acids from cysteine to phenylalanine. Only the CDR3 portion is preserved as DNA: 54 bases, with reading frame beginning at the first base. V ends up 0 bases short and J 6 bases short, with an unmatched junction base count of 15.

Findings and caveats that apply to the study as a whole: Preferential use of TRBV28, TRBJ1-2 and TRBJ2-5 was observed in persistent disease, whereas TRBV20-1 and TRBJ2-1 were favored in newly diagnosed disease. The authors noted that the small sample size was a limitation that may lower accuracy. Lower TCR Shannon entropy and fewer highly expanded clones were observed in persistent Graves' disease patients than in newly diagnosed patients, which suggested clonal expansion. Sequencing and analysis were limited to the TCR beta chain. Peripheral blood alone was examined, since thyroid tissue, which constituted the primary lesion, could not be accessed. More public clonotypes were shared among persistent patients (fewer than 3,000) than among newly diagnosed patients (966).

The sample also formed part of further work on T cells in Graves' hyperthyroidism and ophthalmopathy. Looking at the second paper: Stable Graves' hyperthyroidism was defined as no progression to ophthalmopathy during 18 months of follow-up. Hyperthyroidism patients were newly diagnosed, with disease duration under 2 months, and aged 18 to 65 years. Any patient with an uncontrolled infection, another autoimmune disease, pregnancy or lactation was excluded. Diagnoses were established on the basis of clinical symptoms, serum thyroxine and TRAb, thyroid ultrasound, and orbital computed tomography. A first-round RT-PCR of the TCR CDR3 used the HTBI primer set with the Qiagen OneStep RT-PCR kit. Most expanded thyroid clonotypes (frequency above 0.001) were also found in blood, which suggests that blood repertoires may mirror thyroid immune responses. A 13 V-J signature model separated ophthalmopathy from stable hyperthyroidism, with approximately 87% sensitivity and 81% to 83% specificity in cross-validation and 80%/75% in testing. In validation, the model predicted progression to ophthalmopathy with over 60% sensitivity and 72% to 85% specificity, a median of about 6 months before onset. To identify TCR V-J signatures that set the groups apart, the researchers used a discovery cohort of more than 95 patients, made up of under 45 with Graves' ophthalmopathy and about 55 with stable Graves' hyperthyroidism. Prospective prediction of ophthalmopathy was tested in an independent validation cohort of approximately 19 hyperthyroidism patients and approximately 17 patients who later progressed to ophthalmopathy. For training and testing, the 100 or so patients in the discovery cohort were randomly divided in a 7:3 ratio. In addition, the study compared T-cell repertoires in thyroid tissue and in blood from a handful of Graves' hyperthyroidism patients. Following sampling, methimazole starting at 30 mg daily was given to hyperthyroidism patients, and high-dose intravenous methylprednisolone was given to ophthalmopathy patients. Libraries were constructed in a second round of multiplex PCR, after which size selection and purification were performed. Libraries were sequenced paired-end with 100 bp reads on an Illumina HiSeq2000. SOAPnuke was used to process the raw data, with reads discarded if the reads contained adapters or uncalled bases, had a mean Phred below 15, or lacked an exact constant-primer or identifier match. High-quality paired reads were merged using COPE v1.2.5, and each unique nucleotide sequence was defined as a clonotype. Clonotypes were aligned to IMGT TRBV, TRBD and TRBJ reference segments using MiTCR v1.1. Analysis was restricted to V-J combinations with a frequency above 0.0001, which covered just over 98% of repertoires. A TCS score was defined as the ratio between F50 (clonal expansion) and ExV (chaos), using BLOSUM62-based TCRdist between CDR3 peptides within each V-J. Welch's t-statistics and random forest reduced around 520 V-J features to 13, which were used in a naive Bayes classifier (R e1071). No statistical method was used to set the sample size in advance, and investigators knew the group allocation. According to the paper, TCR Vbeta CDR3 sequencing was carried out on 135 peripheral blood samples, which came from under 50 ophthalmopathy, some 73 hyperthyroidism and roughly 17 progressor patients.

Here the sequenced sample was peripheral blood mononuclear cells (PBMCs), taken at new diagnosis, from a patient treated with antithyroid drugs. The receptor comes from a woman under 40 with Graves disease. Donor details come from another sample of the same person, matched by shared clones. The receptor chain draws on TRBV9 and TRBJ2-1, with 7 central nucleotides matching TRBD2. Here is the DNA: TGTGCCAGCAGCGTAGTTAGTAGGCGTGGCGGGAGCGGCAATGAGCAGTTCTTC. Translation gives CASSVVSRRGGSGNEQFF.